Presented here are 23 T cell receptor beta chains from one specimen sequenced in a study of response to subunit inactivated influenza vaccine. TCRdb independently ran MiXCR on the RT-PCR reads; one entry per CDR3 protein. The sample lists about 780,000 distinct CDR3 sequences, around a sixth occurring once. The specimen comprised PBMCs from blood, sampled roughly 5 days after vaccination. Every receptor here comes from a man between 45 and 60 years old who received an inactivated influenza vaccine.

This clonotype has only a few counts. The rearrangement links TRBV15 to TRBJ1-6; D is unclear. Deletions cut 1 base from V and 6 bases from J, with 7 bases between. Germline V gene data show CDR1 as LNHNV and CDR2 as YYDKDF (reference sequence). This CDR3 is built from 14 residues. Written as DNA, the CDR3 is TGTGCCACCAGCAGAGGCCATATTAATTCACCCCTCCACTTT. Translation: CATSRGHINSPLHF. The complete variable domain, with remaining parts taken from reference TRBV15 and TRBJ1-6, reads DAMVIQNPRYQVTQFGKPVTLSCSQTLNHNVMYWYQQKSSQAPKLLFHYYDKDFNNEADTPDNFQSRRPNTSFCFLDIRSPGLGDTAMYLCATSRGHINSPLHFGNGTRLTVT.

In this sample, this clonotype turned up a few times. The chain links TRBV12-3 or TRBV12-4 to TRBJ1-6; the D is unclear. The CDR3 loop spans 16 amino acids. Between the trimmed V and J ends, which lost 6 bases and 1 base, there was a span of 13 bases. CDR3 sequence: CASSRLELSYNSPLHF. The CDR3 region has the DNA TGTGCCAGCAGCCGTCTTGAGTTATCCTATAATTCACCCCTCCACTTT.

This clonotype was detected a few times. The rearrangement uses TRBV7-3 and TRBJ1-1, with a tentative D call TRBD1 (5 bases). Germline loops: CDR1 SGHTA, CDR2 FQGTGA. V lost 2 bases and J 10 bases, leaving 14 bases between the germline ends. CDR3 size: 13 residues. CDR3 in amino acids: CASSLSAGALAFF. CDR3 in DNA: TGTGCCAGCAGCTTATCGGCTGGGGCGCTAGCTTTCTTT.

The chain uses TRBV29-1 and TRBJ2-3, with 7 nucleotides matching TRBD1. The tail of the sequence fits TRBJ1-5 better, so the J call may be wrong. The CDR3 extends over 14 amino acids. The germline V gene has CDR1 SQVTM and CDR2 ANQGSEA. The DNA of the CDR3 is TGCAGCGTCCAATGGGCAGGCGGGACAGATACGCAGCATTTT. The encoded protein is CSVQWAGGTDTQHF.

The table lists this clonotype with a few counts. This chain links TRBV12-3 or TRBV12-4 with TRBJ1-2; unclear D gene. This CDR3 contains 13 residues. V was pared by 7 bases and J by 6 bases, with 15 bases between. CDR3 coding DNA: TGTGCCAGCACCGCCGGGCCCGTAAATGGCTACACCTTC. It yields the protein CASTAGPVNGYTF.

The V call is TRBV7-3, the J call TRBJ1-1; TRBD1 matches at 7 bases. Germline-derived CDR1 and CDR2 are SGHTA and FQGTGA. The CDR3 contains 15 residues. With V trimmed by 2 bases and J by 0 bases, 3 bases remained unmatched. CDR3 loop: CASSLEGALNTEAFF. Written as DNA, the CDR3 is TGTGCCAGCAGCTTAGAGGGGGCCCTGAACACTGAAGCTTTCTTT. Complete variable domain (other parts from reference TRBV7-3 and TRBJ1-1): GAGVSQTPSNKVTEKGKYVELRCDPISGHTALYWYRQSLGQGPEFLIYFQGTGAADDSGLPNDRFFAVRPEGSVSTLKIQRTERGDSAVYLCASSLEGALNTEAFFGQGTRLTVV.

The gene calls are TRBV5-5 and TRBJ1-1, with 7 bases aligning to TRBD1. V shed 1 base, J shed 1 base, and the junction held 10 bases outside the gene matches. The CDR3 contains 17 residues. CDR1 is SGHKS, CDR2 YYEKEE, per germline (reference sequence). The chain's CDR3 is CASSLWDRQVPNTEAFF. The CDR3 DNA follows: TGTGCCAGCAGCTTGTGGGACAGACAAGTACCGAACACTGAAGCTTTCTTT.

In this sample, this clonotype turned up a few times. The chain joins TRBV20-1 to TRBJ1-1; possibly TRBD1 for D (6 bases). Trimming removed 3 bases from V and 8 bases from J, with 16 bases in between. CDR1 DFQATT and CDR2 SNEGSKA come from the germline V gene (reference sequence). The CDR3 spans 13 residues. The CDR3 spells CSASGQRDLEAFF. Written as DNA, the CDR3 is TGCAGTGCTAGCGGACAGCGAGATCTGGAAGCTTTCTTT.

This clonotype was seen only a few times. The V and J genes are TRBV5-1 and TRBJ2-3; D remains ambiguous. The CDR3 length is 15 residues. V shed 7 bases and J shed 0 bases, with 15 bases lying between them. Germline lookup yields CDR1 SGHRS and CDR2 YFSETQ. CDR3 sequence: CASRKRSDSTDTQYF. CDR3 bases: TGCGCCAGCCGAAAACGCAGCGACAGCACAGATACGCAGTATTTT.

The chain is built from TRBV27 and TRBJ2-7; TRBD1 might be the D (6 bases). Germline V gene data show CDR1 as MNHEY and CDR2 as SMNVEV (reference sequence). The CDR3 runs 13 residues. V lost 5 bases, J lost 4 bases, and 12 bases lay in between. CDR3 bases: TGTGCCAGCAGTCCCTTGGACAGTTACGAGCAGTACTTC. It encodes CASSPLDSYEQYF.

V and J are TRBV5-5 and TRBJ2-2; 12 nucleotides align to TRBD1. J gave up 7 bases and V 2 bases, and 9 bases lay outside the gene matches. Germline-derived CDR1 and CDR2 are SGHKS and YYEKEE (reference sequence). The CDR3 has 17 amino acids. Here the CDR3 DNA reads TGTGCCAGCAGCTTAGGCGGGACAGGGGGCGCGAGCGGGGAGCTGTTTTTT. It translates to CASSLGGTGGASGELFF. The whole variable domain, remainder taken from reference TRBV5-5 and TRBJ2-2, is DAGVTQSPTHLIKTRGQQVTLRCSPISGHKSVSWYQQVLGQGPQFIFQYYEKEERGRGNFPDRFSARQFPNYSSELNVNALLLGDSALYLCASSLGGTGGASGELFFGEGSRLTVL.

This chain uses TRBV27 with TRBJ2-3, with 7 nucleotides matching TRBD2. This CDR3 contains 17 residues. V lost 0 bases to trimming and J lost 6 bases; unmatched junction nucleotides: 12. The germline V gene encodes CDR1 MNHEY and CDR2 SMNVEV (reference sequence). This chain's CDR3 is CASSLSPTWGRVDTQYF. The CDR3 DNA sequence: TGTGCCAGCAGTTTATCGCCGACTTGGGGGAGGGTTGATACGCAGTATTTT.

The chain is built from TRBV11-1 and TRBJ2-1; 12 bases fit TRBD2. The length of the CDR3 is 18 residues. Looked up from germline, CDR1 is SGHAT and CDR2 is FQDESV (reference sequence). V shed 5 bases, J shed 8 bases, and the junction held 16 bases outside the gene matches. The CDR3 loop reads CASSPLVRLAGASDEQFF. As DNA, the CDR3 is TGTGCCAGCAGCCCTCTAGTCCGACTAGCGGGAGCTTCTGATGAGCAGTTCTTC.

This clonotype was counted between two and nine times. The CDR3 coding sequence is TGCGCCAGCAGGCCGACCGCAGGGGGACTGGATACGCAGTATTTT. Protein sequence: CASRPTAGGLDTQYF. J is TRBJ2-3 and V is TRBV5-1, with D maybe TRBD1 (7 bases). Trimming left V 5 bases short and J 6 bases short, with 19 bases between. This CDR3 region has 15 residues. Germline values: CDR1 SGHRS, CDR2 YFSETQ.

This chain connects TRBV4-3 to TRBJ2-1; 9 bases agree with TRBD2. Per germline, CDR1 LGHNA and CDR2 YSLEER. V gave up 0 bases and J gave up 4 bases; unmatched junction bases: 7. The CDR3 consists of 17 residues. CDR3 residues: CASSQDWVAGDYNEQFF. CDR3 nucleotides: TGCGCCAGCAGCCAAGATTGGGTAGCGGGGGATTACAATGAGCAGTTCTTC.

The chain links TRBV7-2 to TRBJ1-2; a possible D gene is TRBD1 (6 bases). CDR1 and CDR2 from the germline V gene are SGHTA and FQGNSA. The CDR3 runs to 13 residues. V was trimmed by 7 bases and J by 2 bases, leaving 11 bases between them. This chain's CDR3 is CASTPGQNYGYTF. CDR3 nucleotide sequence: TGTGCCAGCACCCCCGGACAGAACTATGGCTACACCTTC.

In nucleotides, the CDR3 is TGTGCCAGCACTATAAGCGGGGGGGGCTACAATGAGCAGTTCTTC. This codes for CASTISGGGYNEQFF. The gene calls are TRBV7-8 and TRBJ2-1, with 10 bases matching TRBD2. Unmatched junction bases numbered 6, after V lost 7 bases and J lost 3 bases. This CDR3 has 15 residues. The germline CDR1 and CDR2 sequences are SGHVS and FQNEAQ.

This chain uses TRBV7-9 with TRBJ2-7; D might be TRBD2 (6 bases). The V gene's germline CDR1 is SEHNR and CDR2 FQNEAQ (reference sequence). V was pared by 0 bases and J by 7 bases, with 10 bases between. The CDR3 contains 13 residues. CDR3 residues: CASSLAVEGEQYF. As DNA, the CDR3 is TGTGCCAGCAGCTTAGCGGTGGAGGGGGAGCAGTACTTC.

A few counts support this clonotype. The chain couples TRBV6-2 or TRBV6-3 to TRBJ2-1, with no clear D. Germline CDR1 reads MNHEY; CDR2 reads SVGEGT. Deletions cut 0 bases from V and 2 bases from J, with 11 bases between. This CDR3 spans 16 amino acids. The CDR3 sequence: CASSYSAPPTYNEQFF. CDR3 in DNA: TGTGCCAGCAGTTACTCTGCGCCTCCGACCTACAATGAGCAGTTCTTC.

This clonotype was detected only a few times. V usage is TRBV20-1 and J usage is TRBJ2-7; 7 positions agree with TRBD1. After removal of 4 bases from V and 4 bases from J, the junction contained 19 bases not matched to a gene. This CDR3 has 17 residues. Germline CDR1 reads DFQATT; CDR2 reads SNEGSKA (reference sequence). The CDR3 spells CSAKTDRVDSFRYEQYF. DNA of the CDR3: TGCAGTGCTAAAACCGACAGGGTGGACTCTTTTAGGTACGAGCAGTACTTC.

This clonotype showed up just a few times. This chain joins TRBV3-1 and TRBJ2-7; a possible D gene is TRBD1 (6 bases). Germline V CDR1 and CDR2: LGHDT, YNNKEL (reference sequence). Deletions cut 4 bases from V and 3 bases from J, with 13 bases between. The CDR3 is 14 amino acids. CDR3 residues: CASSPGPGDYEQYF. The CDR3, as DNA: TGTGCCAGCAGCCCGGGGCCAGGGGACTACGAGCAGTACTTC.

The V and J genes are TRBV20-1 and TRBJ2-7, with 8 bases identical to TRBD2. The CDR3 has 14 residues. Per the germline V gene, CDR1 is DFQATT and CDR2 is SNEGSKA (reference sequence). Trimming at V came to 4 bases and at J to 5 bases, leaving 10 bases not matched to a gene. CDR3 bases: TGCAGTGCTAAGAAAAGTAGCGGGATCCACGAGCAGTACTTC. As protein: CSAKKSSGIHEQYF.

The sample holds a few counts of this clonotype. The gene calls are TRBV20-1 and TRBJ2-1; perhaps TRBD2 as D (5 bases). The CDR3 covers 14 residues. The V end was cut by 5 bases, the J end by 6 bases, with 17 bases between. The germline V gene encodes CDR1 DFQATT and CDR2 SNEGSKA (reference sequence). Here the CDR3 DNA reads TGCAGTGCTCAGACCTATGAGGGAGTCAATGAGCAGTTCTTC. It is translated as CSAQTYEGVNEQFF.